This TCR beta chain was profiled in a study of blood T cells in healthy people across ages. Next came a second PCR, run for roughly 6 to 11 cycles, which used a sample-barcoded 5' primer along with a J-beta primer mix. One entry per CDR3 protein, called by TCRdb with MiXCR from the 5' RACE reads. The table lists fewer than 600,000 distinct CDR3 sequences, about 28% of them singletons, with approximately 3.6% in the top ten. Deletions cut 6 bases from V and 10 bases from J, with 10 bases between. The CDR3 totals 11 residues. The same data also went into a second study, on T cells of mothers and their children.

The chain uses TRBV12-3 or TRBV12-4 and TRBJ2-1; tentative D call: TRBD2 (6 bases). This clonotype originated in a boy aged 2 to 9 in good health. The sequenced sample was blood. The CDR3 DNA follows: TGTGCCAGCAGCCAGAGCGGGGAGCAGTTCTTC. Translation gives CASSQSGEQFF.